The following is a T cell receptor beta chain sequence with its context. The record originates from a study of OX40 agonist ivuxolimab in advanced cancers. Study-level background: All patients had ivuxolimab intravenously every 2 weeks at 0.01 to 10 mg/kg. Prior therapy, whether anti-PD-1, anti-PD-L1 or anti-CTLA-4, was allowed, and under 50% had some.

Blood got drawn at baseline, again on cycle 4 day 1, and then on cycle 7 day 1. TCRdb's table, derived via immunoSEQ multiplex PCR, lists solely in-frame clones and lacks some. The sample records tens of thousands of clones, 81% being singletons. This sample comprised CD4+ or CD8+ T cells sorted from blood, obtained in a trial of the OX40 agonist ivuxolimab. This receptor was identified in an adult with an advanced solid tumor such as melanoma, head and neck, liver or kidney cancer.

The chain's CDR3 is CASGDRARLAVKDTQYF. Here the CDR3 DNA reads TGCGCCAGCGGCGACCGGGCCCGACTAGCGGTAAAGGATACGCAGTATTTT. This chain links TRBV4-1 with TRBJ2-3, with 9 bases lining up with TRBD2. Germline loops: CDR1 MGHRA, CDR2 YSYEKL. V shed 8 bases and J 6 bases; nucleotides not matched to a gene: 18. CDR3 length: 17 residues.